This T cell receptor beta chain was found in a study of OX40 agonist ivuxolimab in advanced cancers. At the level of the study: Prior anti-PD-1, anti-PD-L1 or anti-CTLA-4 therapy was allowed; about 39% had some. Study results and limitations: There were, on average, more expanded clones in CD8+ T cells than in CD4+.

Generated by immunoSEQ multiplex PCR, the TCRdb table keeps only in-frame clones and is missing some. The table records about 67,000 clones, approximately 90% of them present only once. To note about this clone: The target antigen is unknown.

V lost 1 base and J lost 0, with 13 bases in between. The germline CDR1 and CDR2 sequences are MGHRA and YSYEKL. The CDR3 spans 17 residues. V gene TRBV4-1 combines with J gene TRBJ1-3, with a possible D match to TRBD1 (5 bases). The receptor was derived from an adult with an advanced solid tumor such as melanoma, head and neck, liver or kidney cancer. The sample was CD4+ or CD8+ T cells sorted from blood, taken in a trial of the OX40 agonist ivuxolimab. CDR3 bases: TGCGCCAGCAGCCAAGCGGCCCAGGGTCTCTCTGGAAACACCATATATTTT. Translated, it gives CASSQAAQGLSGNTIYF.